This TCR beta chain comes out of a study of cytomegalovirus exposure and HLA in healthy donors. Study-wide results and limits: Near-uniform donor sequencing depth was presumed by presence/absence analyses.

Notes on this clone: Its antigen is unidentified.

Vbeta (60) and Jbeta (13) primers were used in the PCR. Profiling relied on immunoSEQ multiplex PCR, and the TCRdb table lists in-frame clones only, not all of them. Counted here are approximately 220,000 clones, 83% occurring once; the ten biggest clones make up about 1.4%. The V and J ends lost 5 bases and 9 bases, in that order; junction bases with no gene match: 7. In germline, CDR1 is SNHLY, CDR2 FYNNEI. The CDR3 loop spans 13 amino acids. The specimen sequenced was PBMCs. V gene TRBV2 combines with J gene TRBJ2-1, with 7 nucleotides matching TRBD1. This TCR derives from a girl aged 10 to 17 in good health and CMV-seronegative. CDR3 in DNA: TGTGCCAGCAGTCGACAGGGTAGTACTGAGCAGTTCTTC. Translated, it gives CASSRQGSTEQFF.